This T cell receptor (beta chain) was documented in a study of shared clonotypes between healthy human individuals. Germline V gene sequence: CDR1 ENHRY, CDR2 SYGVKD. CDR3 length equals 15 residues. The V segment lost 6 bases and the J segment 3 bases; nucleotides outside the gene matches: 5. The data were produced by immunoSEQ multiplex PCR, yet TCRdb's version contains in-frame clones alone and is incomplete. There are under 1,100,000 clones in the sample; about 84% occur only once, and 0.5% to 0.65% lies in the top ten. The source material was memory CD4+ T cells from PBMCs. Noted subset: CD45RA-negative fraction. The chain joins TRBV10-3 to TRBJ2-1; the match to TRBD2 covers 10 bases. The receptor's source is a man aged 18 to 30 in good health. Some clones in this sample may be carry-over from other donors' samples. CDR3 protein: CAISTASGSYNEQFF. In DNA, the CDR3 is TGTGCCATCAGCACGGCTAGCGGGAGCTACAATGAGCAGTTCTTC.